This record looks at one T cell receptor beta chain sequence and its context. The CDR3 end is not reached by the read, which stops 3 residues before it; the germline J gene fills it in. TCRdb's table, derived via immunoSEQ multiplex PCR, lists solely in-frame clones and lacks some. The sample has about 39,000 clones; the top ten hold 6.4%. The entry originates in a study of T cells in women clearing cervical HPV infection. Overall study: Blood came at first lesion visit for cases, post-clearance for controls.

Germline CDR1 reads LNHDA; CDR2 reads SQIVND (reference sequence). V was shortened by 4 bases and J by 6 bases, with 18 bases between the two germline ends. CDR3 length equals 15 residues. The material sequenced was blood buffy coat. The rearrangement uses TRBV19 and TRBJ1-2; D might be TRBD1 (5 bases). The source of this sequence is a woman between 18 and 69 years old with a cervical HPV16 infection that either progressed to CIN3+ or cleared (not recorded which). The CDR3 DNA, read in part, is TGTGCCAGTAGTACCCGTCGTGACAGCTACGATGGC. Translated: CASSTRRDSYDG. The whole CDR3 reads CASSTRRDSYDGYTF.